This T cell receptor beta chain was captured in a study of cytomegalovirus exposure and HLA in healthy donors. Study details: Earlier, 95 million to 130 million unique TCR beta sequences were recovered from around 200 million T cells by an analysis. Study outcomes and limitations: The majority of CMV-associated TCR beta chains were reported as apparently HLA-restricted in a later analysis. Prior analysis indicated that the majority of TCR beta V segments exhibited productivity approximately 87% or approximately 30% of the time. One later analysis reportedly identified an Asian-associated ancestry cluster that showed fewer N-insertions than the roughly 670-donor mean.

Comment on this clone: Its antigen remains unidentified. Other DNA sequences in the same sample also yield this CDR3.

The length of the CDR3 is 13 residues. Trimming took off 0 bases at V and 5 bases at J, with 7 bases between the two ends. Germline V gives CDR1 MNHEY, CDR2 SVGAGI. This PCR relied on a set of 60 Vbeta primers and 13 Jbeta primers. Sequencing was performed with immunoSEQ multiplex PCR; in TCRdb, only in-frame clones are kept and a portion is missing. The data contain fewer than 200,000 clones, roughly 87% of them singletons. The source of this sequence is a girl in the first two years of life in good health and CMV-seronegative. The chain has TRBV6-5 and TRBJ1-1; D perhaps matches TRBD1 (6 bases). The sample was PBMCs. CDR3 amino acids: CASSYSGGTEAFF. CDR3 nucleotide sequence: TGTGCCAGCAGTTACTCAGGGGGTACTGAAGCTTTCTTT.